One sample yielded the 16 T cell receptor beta chains listed below, sequenced in a study of cytomegalovirus exposure and HLA in healthy donors listed by TCRdb under 2017. To prepare the library, the immunoSEQ multiplex PCR assay was applied. For the multiplex PCR, a mixture combining 60 forward primers for TCR Vbeta segments and 13 reverse primers for TCR Jbeta segments was used. TCRdb retrieved this table from immuneACCESS and kept in-frame rearrangements only. Not all clones are present; in checked studies, unresolved V genes account for under half, and no reason is known for the remainder. Counted in this sample were roughly 250,000 clones; about 80% of them appeared once. The ten largest clones add up to around 0.33% of the sample. The source material was PBMCs. The source of these receptors is a girl aged 2 to 9 in good health and CMV-seronegative.

This chain connects TRBV7-8 to TRBJ2-7; 8 bases align to TRBD2. The CDR3 has 13 amino acids. V trimming: 3 bases; J trimming: 9 bases; junction bases outside the gene matches: 7. From germline, CDR1 is SGHVS and CDR2 FQNEAQ. CDR3 in amino acids: CASSFAAGAGQYF. The DNA of the CDR3 is TGTGCCAGCAGCTTTGCAGCGGGAGCGGGGCAGTACTTC.

In its sample, this clone was seen a few times. CDR3 loop: CASSCWRGQPSETQYF. The CDR3 DNA follows: TGTGCCAGCAGCTGTTGGCGGGGTCAGCCCTCGGAGACCCAGTACTTC. This chain joins TRBV7-3 and TRBJ2-5, with D perhaps TRBD2 (6 bases). The CDR3 consists of 16 residues. The germline gives CDR1 SGHTA, CDR2 FQGTGA. The V and J ends lost 4 bases and 5 bases respectively, with 20 bases between them. The variable domain in full, with the rest retrieved from reference TRBV7-3 and TRBJ2-5, is GAGVSQTPSNKVTEKGKYVELRCDPISGHTALYWYRQSLGQGPEFLIYFQGTGAADDSGLPNDRFFAVRPEGSVSTLKIQRTERGDSAVYLCASSCWRGQPSETQYFGPGTRLLVL.

The chain links TRBV29-1 to TRBJ2-1, with a weak D call TRBD2 (5 bases). The CDR3 contains 13 residues. The V gene's germline CDR1 is SQVTM and CDR2 ANQGSEA. With 7 bases removed from V and 0 bases from J, the gap between germline ends came to 10 bases. The CDR3 here is CSGLSDSYNEQFF. The CDR3 region has the DNA TGCAGCGGACTTAGCGACTCCTACAATGAGCAGTTCTTC.

This chain connects TRBV6-1 to TRBJ1-1; 7 bases match TRBD1. This CDR3 has 16 residues. J gave up 6 bases and V 4 bases, and 14 bases lay outside the gene matches. Germline loops: CDR1 MNHNS, CDR2 SASEGT. The DNA for the CDR3 is TGTGCCAGCAGTGGGCGGGCGTTGTCAGGGGGGTCTGAAGCTTTCTTT. Translated, it gives CASSGRALSGGSEAFF.

The rearrangement joins TRBV5-6 to TRBJ1-4; TRBD1 matches at 7 bases. J lost 6 bases, V lost 2 bases, and 10 bases had no gene match. Germline values: CDR1 SGHDT, CDR2 YYEEEE. The CDR3 sequence is 16 residues long. For the CDR3, the DNA is TGTGCCAGCAGCTTAGACAGGGTCGTTGGAGATGAAAAACTGTTTTTT. Translated, it gives CASSLDRVVGDEKLFF. The full variable domain, in which reference TRBV5-6 and TRBJ1-4 provide the parts outside the CDR3, is DAGVTQSPTHLIKTRGQQVTLRCSPKSGHDTVSWYQQALGQGPQFIFQYYEEEERQRGNFPDRFSGHQFPNYSSELNVNALLLGDSALYLCASSLDRVVGDEKLFFGSGTQLSVL.

This clone turned up a few times. V gene TRBV5-1 combines with J gene TRBJ1-1; D gene ambiguous. The germline gives CDR1 SGHRS, CDR2 YFSETQ. The V gene lost 0 bases and the J gene lost 7 bases, with 10 bases spanning the gap. The CDR3 spans 13 residues. The CDR3, as DNA: TGCGCCAGCAGCTTGGGGGCACAGTTTGAAGCTTTCTTT. The encoded protein is CASSLGAQFEAFF. The complete variable domain, with remaining parts taken from reference TRBV5-1 and TRBJ1-1, reads KAGVTQTPRYLIKTRGQQVTLSCSPISGHRSVSWYQQTPGQGLQFLFEYFSETQRNKGNFPGRFSGRQFSNSRSEMNVSTLELGDSALYLCASSLGAQFEAFFGQGTRLTVV.

CDR3 in DNA: TGTGCCAGCAGGCGGGAGTACGGTCGTAAAGCTTTCTTT. Encoded protein: CASRREYGRKAFF. The chain joins TRBV2 to TRBJ1-1; no firm D call. The germline CDR1 and CDR2 sequences are SNHLY and FYNNEI. V lost 6 bases and J lost 9, with 17 bases in between. This CDR3 contains 13 residues.

The V gene is TRBV7-2, the J gene TRBJ2-7; weak D call: TRBD1 (6 bases). Germline CDR1 and CDR2: SGHTA and FQGNSA. The CDR3 has 15 amino acids. The V and J ends lost 6 bases and 0 bases respectively, with 15 bases between them. The CDR3 region has the DNA TGTGCCAGCAGTCCCCAGGGGCTGAGCTCCTACGAGCAGTACTTC. This gives the protein CASSPQGLSSYEQYF.

V gene TRBV7-9 combines with J gene TRBJ2-1; 7 bases match TRBD2. The CDR3 contains 15 residues. Germline V CDR1 and CDR2: SEHNR, FQNEAQ (reference sequence). After removal of 5 bases from V and 4 bases from J, the junction contained 8 bases not matched to a gene. CDR3 nucleotide sequence: TGTGCCAGCAGCCCCGGGGAGGGCGCTTACAATGAGCAGTTCTTC. Translated: CASSPGEGAYNEQFF.

The chain recombines TRBV18 with TRBJ2-7, with 9 bases identical to TRBD1. There are 15 residues in the CDR3. Germline V gene sequence: CDR1 KGHSH, CDR2 LQKENI. The J segment lost 3 bases and the V segment lost 2 bases, leaving 5 bases of the junction unmatched. CDR3 residues: CASSPTGTGSYEQYF. Written as DNA, the CDR3 is TGTGCCAGCTCACCAACCGGGACAGGGAGCTACGAGCAGTACTTC.

The gene calls are TRBV9 and TRBJ2-5; TRBD2 matches 7 bases. This CDR3 is built from 14 residues. Germline values: CDR1 SGDLS, CDR2 YYNGEE. V shed 6 bases and J 2 bases; nucleotides not matched to a gene: 7. The CDR3 is CASTRSAGQETQYF. CDR3 nucleotides: TGTGCCAGCACCAGATCAGCGGGACAAGAGACCCAGTACTTC. Combining the CDR3 with reference TRBV9 and TRBJ2-5 gives the whole variable domain DSGVTQTPKHLITATGQRVTLRCSPRSGDLSVYWYQQSLDQGLQFLIQYYNGEERAKGNILERFSAQQFPDLHSELNLSSLELGDSALYFCASTRSAGQETQYFGPGTRLLVL.

This clone was seen a single time. The rearrangement links TRBV2 to TRBJ2-5; a possible D gene is TRBD2 (7 bases). The better agreement between TRBJ2-7 and the DNA end casts doubt on the J call. The CDR3 is made up of 14 amino acids. CDR1 is SNHLY, CDR2 FYNNEI, per germline. CDR3 DNA: TGTGCCAGCAACGCGGTACAGGGACTATACGAGCAGTACTTC. This sequence encodes CASNAVQGLYEQYF.

The chain has TRBV30 and TRBJ1-1; D is ambiguous. In germline, CDR1 is GTSNPN, CDR2 SVGIG (reference sequence). The CDR3 runs to 15 residues. V lost 5 bases, J lost 0 bases, and 16 bases lay in between. The CDR3 sequence: CAWYPRRILNTEAFF. The CDR3, as DNA: TGTGCCTGGTACCCGCGGAGGATATTGAACACTGAAGCTTTCTTT.

The rearrangement joins TRBV30 to TRBJ2-5; TRBD2 matches 8 bases. There are 15 residues in the CDR3. Germline V lookup: CDR1 GTSNPN, CDR2 SVGIG (reference sequence). Germline trimming cut 4 bases from V and 5 bases from J; bases unmatched to any gene: 12. The CDR3 region has the DNA TGTGCCTGGACAGGTAGCGGGATGTTCGGGGAGACCCAGTACTTC. Encoded protein: CAWTGSGMFGETQYF.

There are a few counts of this clone. A read error may account for a junction end that differs from germline. The chain has TRBV29-1 and TRBJ2-1, with 13 bases that match TRBD2. CDR1 SQVTM and CDR2 ANQGSEA come from the germline V gene. The CDR3 length is 14 residues. The CDR3 sequence: CSAEWTSGGNEQFF. The CDR3 DNA is TGCAGCGCTGAATGGACTAGCGGGGGTAATGAGCAGTTCTTC.

The chain carries TRBV7-9 and TRBJ1-1; D gene unclear. CDR3 length equals 14 residues. Trimming took 2 bases from V and 1 from J, leaving 8 bases between them. The germline V gene encodes CDR1 SEHNR and CDR2 FQNEAQ (reference sequence). The CDR3 DNA reads TGTGCCAGCAGCTTATCCAGGCCGAACACTGAAGCTTTCTTT. Protein product: CASSLSRPNTEAFF.